The sample holds one count of the clone carrying this T cell receptor beta chain. Antigen: not known. V was shortened by 4 bases and J by 1 base, with 16 bases between the two germline ends. This CDR3 region has 16 residues. Germline values: CDR1 SGHKS, CDR2 YYEKEE (reference sequence). The source of the sample is a study of radiotherapy plus CTLA-4 blockade in lung cancer. General observations from the study: Subsequent to radiotherapy plus ipilimumab, tumor-derived TCR clones underwent expansion in blood. Strongest reported response predictors: early blood clone changes and post-radiation interferon-beta.

Using immunoSEQ multiplex PCR, the repertoire was profiled, and TCRdb retains in-frame clones only, with some absent. Altogether 45,000 or so clones are present, 65% to 85% being singletons, with the ten largest covering approximately 8%. The input for sequencing was peripheral blood, taken from a patient treated with radiotherapy plus ipilimumab. The rearrangement joins TRBV5-5 to TRBJ2-3; TRBD1 might be the D (6 bases). The TCR sequence derives from a human donor with non-small cell lung cancer who had stable disease on radiotherapy plus ipilimumab. The CDR3 nucleotides are TGTGCCAGCAGCCCGTACAGGGAAGGTGGCACAGATACGCAGTATTTT. Amino acids: CASSPYREGGTDTQYF.